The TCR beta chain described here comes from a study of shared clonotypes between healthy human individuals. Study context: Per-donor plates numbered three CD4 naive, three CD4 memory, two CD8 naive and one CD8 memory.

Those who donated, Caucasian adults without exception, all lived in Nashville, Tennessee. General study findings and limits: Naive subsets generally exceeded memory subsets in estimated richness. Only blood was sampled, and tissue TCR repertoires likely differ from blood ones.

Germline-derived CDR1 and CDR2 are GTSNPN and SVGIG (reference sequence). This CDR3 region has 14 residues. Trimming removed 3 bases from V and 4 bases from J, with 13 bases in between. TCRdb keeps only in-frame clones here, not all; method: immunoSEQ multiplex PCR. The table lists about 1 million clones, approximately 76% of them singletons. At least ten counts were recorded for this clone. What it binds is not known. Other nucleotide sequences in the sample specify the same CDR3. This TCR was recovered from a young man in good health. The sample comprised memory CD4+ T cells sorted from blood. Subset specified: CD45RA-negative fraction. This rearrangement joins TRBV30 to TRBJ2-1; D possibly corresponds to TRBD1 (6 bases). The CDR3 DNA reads TGTGCCTGGAGCAGGGGCGGATTGTACAATGAGCAGTTCTTC. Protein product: CAWSRGGLYNEQFF.